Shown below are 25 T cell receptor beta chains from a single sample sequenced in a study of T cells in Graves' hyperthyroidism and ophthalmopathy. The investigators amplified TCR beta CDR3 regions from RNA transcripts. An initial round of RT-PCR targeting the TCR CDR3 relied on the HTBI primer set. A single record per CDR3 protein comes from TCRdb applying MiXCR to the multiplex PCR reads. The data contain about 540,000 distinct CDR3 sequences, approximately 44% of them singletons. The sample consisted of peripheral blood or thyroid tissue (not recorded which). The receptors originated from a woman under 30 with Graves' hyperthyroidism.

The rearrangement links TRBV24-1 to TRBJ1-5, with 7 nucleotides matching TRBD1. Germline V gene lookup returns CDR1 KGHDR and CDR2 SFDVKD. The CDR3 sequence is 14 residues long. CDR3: CARDGQEINQPQHF. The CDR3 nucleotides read TGTGCTCGAGACGGACAGGAGATCAATCAGCCCCAGCATTTT.

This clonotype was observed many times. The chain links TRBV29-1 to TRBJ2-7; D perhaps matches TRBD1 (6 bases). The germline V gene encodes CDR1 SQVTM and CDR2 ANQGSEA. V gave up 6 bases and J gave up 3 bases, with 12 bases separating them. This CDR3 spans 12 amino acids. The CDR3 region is CSVSDSYYEQYF. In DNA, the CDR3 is TGCAGCGTGTCGGACAGTTACTACGAGCAGTACTTC.

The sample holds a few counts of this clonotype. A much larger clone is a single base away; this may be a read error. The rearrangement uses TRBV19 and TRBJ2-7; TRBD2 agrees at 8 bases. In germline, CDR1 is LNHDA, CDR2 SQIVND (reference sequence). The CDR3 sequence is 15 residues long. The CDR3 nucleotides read TGTACCAGTAGTCCTAAGCGGGAGCTAAGCTACGAGCAGTACTTC. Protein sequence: CTSSPKRELSYEQYF. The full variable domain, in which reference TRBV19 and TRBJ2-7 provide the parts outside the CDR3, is DGGITQSPKYLFRKEGQNVTLSCEQNLNHDAMYWYRQDPGQGLRLIYYSQIVNDFQKGDIAEGYSVSREKKESFPLTVTSAQKNPTAFYLCTSSPKRELSYEQYFGPGTRLTVT.

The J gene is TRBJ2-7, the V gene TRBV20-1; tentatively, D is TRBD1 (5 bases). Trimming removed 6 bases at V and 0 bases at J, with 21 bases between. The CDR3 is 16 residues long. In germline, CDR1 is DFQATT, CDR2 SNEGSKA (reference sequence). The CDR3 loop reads CSASRLGDRTSYEQYF. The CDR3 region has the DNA TGCAGTGCCAGCAGATTAGGAGACAGAACCTCCTACGAGCAGTACTTC.

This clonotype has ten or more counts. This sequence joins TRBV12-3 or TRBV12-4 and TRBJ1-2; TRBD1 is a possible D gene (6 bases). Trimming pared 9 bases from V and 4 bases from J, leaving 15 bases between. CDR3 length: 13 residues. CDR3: CASTLQGRYGYTF. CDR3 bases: TGTGCCAGTACTTTACAGGGCCGCTATGGCTACACCTTC.

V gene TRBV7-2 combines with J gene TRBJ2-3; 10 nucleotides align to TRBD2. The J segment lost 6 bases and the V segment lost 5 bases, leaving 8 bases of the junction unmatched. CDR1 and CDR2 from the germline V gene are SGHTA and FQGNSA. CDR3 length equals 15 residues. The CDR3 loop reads CASSLSGRASDTQYF. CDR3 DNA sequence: TGTGCCAGCAGCCTCAGCGGGAGGGCCAGTGATACGCAGTATTTT. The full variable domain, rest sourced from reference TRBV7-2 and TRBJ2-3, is GAGVSQSPSNKVTEKGKDVELRCDPISGHTALYWYRQSLGQGLEFLIYFQGNSAPDKSGLPSDRFSAERTGGSVSTLTIQRTQQEDSAVYLCASSLSGRASDTQYFGPGTRLTVL.

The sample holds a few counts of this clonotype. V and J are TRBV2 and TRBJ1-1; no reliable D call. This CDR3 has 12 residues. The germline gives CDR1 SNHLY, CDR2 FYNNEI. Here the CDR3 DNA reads TGTGCTAGCTTCCCACCGTTTTCTGAAGCTTTCTTT. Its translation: CASFPPFSEAFF.

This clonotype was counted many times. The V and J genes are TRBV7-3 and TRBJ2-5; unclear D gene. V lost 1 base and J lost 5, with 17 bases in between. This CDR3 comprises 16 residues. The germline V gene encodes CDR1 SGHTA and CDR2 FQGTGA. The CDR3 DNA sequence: TGTGCCAGCAGCTTAATCCCTGTCAAGGGTGGGGAGACCCAGTACTTC. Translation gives CASSLIPVKGGETQYF.

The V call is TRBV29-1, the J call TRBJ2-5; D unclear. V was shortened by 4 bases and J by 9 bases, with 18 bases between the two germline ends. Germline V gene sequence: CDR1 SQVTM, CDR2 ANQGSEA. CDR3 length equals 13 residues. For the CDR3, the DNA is TGCAGCGTTGCTGGGCAGCTCAATCAGCCCCAGTACTTC. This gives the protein CSVAGQLNQPQYF.

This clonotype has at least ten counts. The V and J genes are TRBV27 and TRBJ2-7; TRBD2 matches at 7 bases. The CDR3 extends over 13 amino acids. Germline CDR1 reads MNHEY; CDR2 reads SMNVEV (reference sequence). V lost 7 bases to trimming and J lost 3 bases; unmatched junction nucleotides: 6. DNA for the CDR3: TGTGCCAGCATGGGGCGGGGGATCTACGAGCAGTACTTC. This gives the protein CASMGRGIYEQYF.

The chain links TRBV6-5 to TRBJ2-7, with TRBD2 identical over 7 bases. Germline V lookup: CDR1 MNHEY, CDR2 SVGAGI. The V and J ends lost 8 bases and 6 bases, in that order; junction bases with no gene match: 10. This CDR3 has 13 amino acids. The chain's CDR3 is CASSPWEGSEQYF. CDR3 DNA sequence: TGTGCCAGCTCACCATGGGAGGGGTCCGAGCAGTACTTC.

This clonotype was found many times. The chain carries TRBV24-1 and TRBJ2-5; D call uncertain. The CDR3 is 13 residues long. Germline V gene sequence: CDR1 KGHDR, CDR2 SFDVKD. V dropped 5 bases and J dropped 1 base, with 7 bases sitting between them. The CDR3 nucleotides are TGTGCCACCAGTGGTCGTATCCAAGAGACCCAGTACTTC. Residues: CATSGRIQETQYF.

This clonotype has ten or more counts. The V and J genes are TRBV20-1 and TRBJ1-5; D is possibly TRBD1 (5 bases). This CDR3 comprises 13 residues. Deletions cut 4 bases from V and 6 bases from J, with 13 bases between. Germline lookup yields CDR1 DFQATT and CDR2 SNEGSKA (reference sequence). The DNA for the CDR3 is TGCAGTGCTATCGACAGAGCGGGTCAGCCCCAGCATTTT. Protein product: CSAIDRAGQPQHF.

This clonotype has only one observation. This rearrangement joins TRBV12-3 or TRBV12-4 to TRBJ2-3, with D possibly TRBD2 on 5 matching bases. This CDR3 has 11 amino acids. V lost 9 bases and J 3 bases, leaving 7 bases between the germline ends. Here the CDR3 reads CASTGTDTQYF. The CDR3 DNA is TGTGCCAGTACGGGAACAGATACGCAGTATTTT.

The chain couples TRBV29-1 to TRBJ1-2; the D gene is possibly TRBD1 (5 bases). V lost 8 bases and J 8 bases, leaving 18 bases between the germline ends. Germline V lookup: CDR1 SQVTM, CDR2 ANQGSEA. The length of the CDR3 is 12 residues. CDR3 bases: TGCAGCAGTCGACCGGGCCCAGGGGGCTACACCTTC. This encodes CSSRPGPGGYTF.

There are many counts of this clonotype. CDR3 protein: CSATEGGSPYNSPLHF. The CDR3 DNA reads as TGCAGTGCTACCGAGGGGGGATCGCCGTATAATTCACCCCTCCACTTT. The rearrangement joins TRBV20-1 to TRBJ1-6, with D maybe TRBD1 (6 bases). Germline lookup yields CDR1 DFQATT and CDR2 SNEGSKA (reference sequence). V was clipped by 4 bases and J by 4 bases, with 17 bases between them. The CDR3 is 16 residues long.

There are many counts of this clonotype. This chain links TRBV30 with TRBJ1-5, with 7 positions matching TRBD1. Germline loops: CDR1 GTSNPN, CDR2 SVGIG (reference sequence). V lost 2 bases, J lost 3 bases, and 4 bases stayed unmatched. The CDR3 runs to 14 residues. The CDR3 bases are TGTGCCTGGAGTCGACAGGGCGCCAATCAGCCCCAGCATTTT. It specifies CAWSRQGANQPQHF.

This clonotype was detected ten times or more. CDR3 nucleotides: TGTGCCAGCAGTTCGCAAGACAGGGCGGGCAATCAGCCCCAGCATTTT. Residues: CASSSQDRAGNQPQHF. This chain joins TRBV12-3 or TRBV12-4 and TRBJ1-5, with 7 bases that match TRBD1. With 4 bases clipped from V and 2 bases from J, the junction kept 8 bases outside the gene matches. The CDR3 has 16 residues.

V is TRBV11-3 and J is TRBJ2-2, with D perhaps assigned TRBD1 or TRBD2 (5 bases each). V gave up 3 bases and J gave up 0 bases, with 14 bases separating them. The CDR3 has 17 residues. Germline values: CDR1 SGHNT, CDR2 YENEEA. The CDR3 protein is CASSFPWGRPNTGELFF. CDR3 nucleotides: TGTGCCAGCAGCTTCCCCTGGGGACGGCCGAACACCGGGGAGCTGTTTTTT. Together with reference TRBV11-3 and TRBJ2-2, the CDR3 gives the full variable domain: EAGVVQSPRYKIIEKKQPVAFWCNPISGHNTLYWYLQNLGQGPELLIRYENEEAVDDSQLPKDRFSAERLKGVDSTLKIQPAELGDSAVYLCASSFPWGRPNTGELFFGEGSRLTVL.

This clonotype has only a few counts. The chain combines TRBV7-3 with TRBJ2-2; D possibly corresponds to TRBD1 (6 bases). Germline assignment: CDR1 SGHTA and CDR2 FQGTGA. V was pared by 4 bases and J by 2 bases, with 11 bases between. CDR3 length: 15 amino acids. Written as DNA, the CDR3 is TGTGCCAGCAGCTCCCCGGGACAAAACACCGGGGAGCTGTTTTTT. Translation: CASSSPGQNTGELFF.

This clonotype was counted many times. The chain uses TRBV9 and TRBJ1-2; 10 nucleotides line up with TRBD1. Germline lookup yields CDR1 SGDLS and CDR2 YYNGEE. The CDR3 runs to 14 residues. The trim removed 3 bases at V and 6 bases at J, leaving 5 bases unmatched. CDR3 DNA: TGTGCCAGCAGCGCCCGGACAGGGGGGGATGGCTACACCTTC. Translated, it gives CASSARTGGDGYTF. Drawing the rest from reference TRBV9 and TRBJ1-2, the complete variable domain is DSGVTQTPKHLITATGQRVTLRCSPRSGDLSVYWYQQSLDQGLQFLIQYYNGEERAKGNILERFSAQQFPDLHSELNLSSLELGDSALYFCASSARTGGDGYTFGSGTRLTVV.

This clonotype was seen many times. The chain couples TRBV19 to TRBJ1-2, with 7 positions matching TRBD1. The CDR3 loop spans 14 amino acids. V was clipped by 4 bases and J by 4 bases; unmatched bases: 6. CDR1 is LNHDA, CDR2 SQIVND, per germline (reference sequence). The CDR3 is CASSRRDRAYGYTF. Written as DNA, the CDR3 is TGTGCCAGTAGTAGAAGAGACAGGGCCTATGGCTACACCTTC. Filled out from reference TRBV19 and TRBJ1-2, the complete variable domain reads DGGITQSPKYLFRKEGQNVTLSCEQNLNHDAMYWYRQDPGQGLRLIYYSQIVNDFQKGDIAEGYSVSREKKESFPLTVTSAQKNPTAFYLCASSRRDRAYGYTFGSGTRLTVV.

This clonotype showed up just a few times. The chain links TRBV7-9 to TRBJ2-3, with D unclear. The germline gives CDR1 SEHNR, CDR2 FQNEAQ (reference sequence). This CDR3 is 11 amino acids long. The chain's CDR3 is CATLFTDTQYF. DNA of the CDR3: TGTGCAACCCTTTTCACAGATACGCAGTATTTT. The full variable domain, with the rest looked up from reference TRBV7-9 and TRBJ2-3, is DTGVSQNPRHKITKRGQNVTFRCDPISEHNRLYWYRQTLGQGPEFLTYFQNEAQLEKSRLLSDRFSAERPKGSFSTLEIQRTEQGDSAMYLCATLFTDTQYFGPGTRLTVL.

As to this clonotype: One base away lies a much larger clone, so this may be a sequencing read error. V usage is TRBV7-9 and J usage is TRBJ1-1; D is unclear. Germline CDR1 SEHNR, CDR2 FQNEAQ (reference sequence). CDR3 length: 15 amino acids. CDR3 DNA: TGTGCCTGCAGCTTGGTCTTCGGGGTGGACACTGAAGCTTTCTTT. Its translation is CACSLVFGVDTEAFF.

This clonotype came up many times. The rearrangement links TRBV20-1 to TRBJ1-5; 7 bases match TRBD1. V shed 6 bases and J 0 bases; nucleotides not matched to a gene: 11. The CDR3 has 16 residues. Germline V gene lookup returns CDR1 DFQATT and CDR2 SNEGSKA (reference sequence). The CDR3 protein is CSARRAGGYSNQPQHF. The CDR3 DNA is TGCAGTGCCCGACGGGCAGGGGGTTATAGCAATCAGCCCCAGCATTTT.